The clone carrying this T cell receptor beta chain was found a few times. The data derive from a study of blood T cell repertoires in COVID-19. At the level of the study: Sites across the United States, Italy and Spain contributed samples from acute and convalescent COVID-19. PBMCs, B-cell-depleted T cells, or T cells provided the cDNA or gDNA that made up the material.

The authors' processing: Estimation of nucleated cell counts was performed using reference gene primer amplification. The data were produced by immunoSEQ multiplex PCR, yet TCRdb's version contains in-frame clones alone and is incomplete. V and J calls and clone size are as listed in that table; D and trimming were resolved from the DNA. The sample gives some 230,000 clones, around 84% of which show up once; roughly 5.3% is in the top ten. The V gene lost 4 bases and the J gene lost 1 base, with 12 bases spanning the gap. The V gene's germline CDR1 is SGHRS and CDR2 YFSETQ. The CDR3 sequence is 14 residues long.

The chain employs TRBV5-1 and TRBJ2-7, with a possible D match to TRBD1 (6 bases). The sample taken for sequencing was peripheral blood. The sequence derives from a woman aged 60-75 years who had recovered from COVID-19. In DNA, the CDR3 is TGCGCCAGCAGCCTGGGACAACCATCCTACGAGCAGTACTTC. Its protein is CASSLGQPSYEQYF.